This TCR beta chain originates from a study of cytomegalovirus exposure and HLA in healthy donors (dated 2017 in TCRdb). About the investigation overall: An earlier analysis of a few hundred of the donors reported 276 Gb of sequence data and 117 million unique TCR beta sequences obtained from around 180 million T cells. Typing coverage differed by locus: A, B, C, DRB1 and DQB1 were typed in roughly 629-640 donors, DQA1 in around 500, DPA1 in 600 to 610, and DPB1 in just under 490. Across some 400 genotyped donors of the cohort, an average of approximately 240,000 unique TCR beta nucleotide sequences per donor were sequenced, and 15% to 20% of those sequences were non-productive. Donor age, sex, ethnicity and CMV serostatus were compiled together with the repertoire data. In addition to the first cohort of hundreds of subjects, a separate validation cohort of some 120 different subjects was used. Roughly five DR-DQ haplotypes were handled as single units for association and clustering because linkage in the cohort was strong. An earlier analysis of approximately 640 of the donors applied high-throughput TCR beta sequencing to assess whether each TCR beta V gene segment acted as functional or pseudogenic. The T cell repertoires of 666 subjects were profiled by immunosequencing and related to cytomegalovirus serostatus. Of the 300 to 500 genotyped donors, 65% to 90% were placed in the genetic ancestry cluster associated with self-reported Caucasian donors. Class I and class II HLA loci were covered by the typing at four-digit resolution. To study patterns of TCR occurrence, a later analysis re-analyzed previously published TCR beta repertoires from 550 to 800 donors and added high-resolution HLA genotyping. The study aimed to test whether signatures of past pathogen exposure could be identified by cataloging public T cell receptors. Every discovery cohort repertoire had been produced on one sequencing platform. In the later analysis, no new phenotypic data were used to find candidate immune exposures; instead, reliance was placed on TCR beta sequences and their occurrence across donors. Roughly 290 gigabases of sequencing data and tens of millions of unique TCR sequences made up an early release that covered 500 to 650 HLA-typed donors. In a later genetic analysis, genome-wide SNP genotypes for about 60% of the 666 donors were used, and that subset was treated as a discovery cohort. To predict cytomegalovirus infection status, the study brought together high-throughput TCR immunosequencing, statistical association of individual TCRs with disease status, and machine learning.

On this clone itself: Its antigen is currently not known. Base quality data are lacking; no much larger clone is found one base away.

The paper as a whole reports these results and caveats: According to a later analysis, TCR association rates differed among HLA loci, with DRB1 alleles showing the most associated TCRs and HLA-C alleles showing the fewest. HLA typing was unavailable for some donors at each locus, so association tests used only the typed subset. It was suggested by the authors that the approach could potentially be generalized to other disease states and immunological phenotypes. Three of the identified cytomegalovirus-associated TCR beta chains were confirmed in vitro to be specific for cytomegalovirus antigens. Most TCR sequences were observed very rarely across donors, whereas some public TCRs were present in many individuals. In the study, around 150 TCR beta chains were listed as associated with cytomegalovirus. Assigning TCR associations to individual alleles was difficult when HLA alleles, especially DR and DQ, strongly co-occurred. Linkage disequilibrium might explain the correlated functional status among segregating V segments, but an unknown experimental factor could not be ruled out. According to a later genetic analysis, donors in an Asian-associated ancestry cluster had fewer N-insertions in productive TCRs than the approximately 700-donor mean. Immune exposure information for the cohort was limited to CMV serostatus. The earlier analysis of nearly 600 of the donors excluded some 16 rarely observed V segments, including chromosome 9 orphons, because counts were too low. Several of the top co-occurrence clusters appeared to be linked to parvovirus B19, influenza, CMV and Epstein-Barr virus, according to a later analysis. An association between a missense DCLRE1C variant and V-gene and J-gene trimming of TCR beta chains was found in a later genetic analysis and replicated in an independent cohort. A later analysis found that most CMV-associated TCR beta chains appeared HLA-restricted, with HLA associations seemingly driven largely by CMV exposure. A further reported finding was that TCR beta sequences accurately predicted the HLA-A and HLA-B alleles for most subjects in the first cohort. A later analysis associated 17,000 or so TCR beta sequences with specific HLA alleles at a false discovery rate of 0.05. This cohort had only TCR beta chains sequenced, and the lack of alpha or paired-chain data limited which features could be detected. A cluster of highly shared sequence variants was judged likely to be a technical artifact of the sequencing pipeline. Because the 87-base-pair reads could not distinguish some IMGT-functional V segments, including TRBV6-2 and TRBV6-3, those segments were excluded. In an earlier analysis of over 550 of the donors, most TCR beta V segments were observed in productive rearrangements about 87% or about 30% of the time, broadly matching IMGT annotations. Roughly uniform sequencing depth across donors was assumed in presence/absence analyses, although this assumption may not hold. In both the original and validation cohorts, the classifier was reported to diagnose cytomegalovirus status with high specificity and sensitivity. A later analysis found that HLA-associated TCR beta chains were more clonally expanded and had lower generation probabilities than equally common non-associated chains.

The CDR3 measures 14 amino acids from cysteine to phenylalanine. Only the CDR3 region is kept as DNA, spanning 42 bases read in frame from base 1. Compared with germline, V lacks 3 bases and J lacks 5 bases; bases without a gene match: 5. CDR1 and CDR2, per the germline V gene (reference sequence), are MNHEY and SMNVEV. To prepare the library, the immunoSEQ multiplex PCR assay was applied. For the multiplex PCR, a mixture combining 60 forward primers for TCR Vbeta segments and 13 reverse primers for TCR Jbeta segments was used. Amplification of the CDR3 region of rearranged TCR beta genes was performed with a multiplex PCR assay on genomic DNA. Amplified TCR beta libraries were sequenced as 87-base-pair reads on the Illumina HiSeq System. Under the source paper's analysis protocol: In a later analysis, tens of millions of unique TCR beta chains were counted across the approximately 620 repertoires, and around 10 million of these chains were shared by at least two donors. Raw reads were error-corrected and collapsed into unique sequences by a nearest-neighbor algorithm in which closely related sequences were merged to remove PCR and sequencing errors. Alignment of CDR3 sequences to IMGT reference sequences was used to assign V, D and J gene segments. For a sequence to be retained, a match of at least six nucleotides was required to both a V gene segment and a J gene segment. Rearrangements were called productive when the CDR3 lacked stop codons and stayed in frame with V and J; all others were non-productive. CDR3 was defined according to IMGT convention as the region running from the second conserved V-encoded cysteine to the conserved J-encoded phenylalanine. Sequences without an unambiguous match to a single V gene segment were excluded from the earlier analysis of 500 to 700 of the donors. In an earlier analysis of 587 of the donors, V segments were called functional above 56.7% productive rearrangements and were called segregating when the between-donor standard deviation exceeded 5%. A statistical classification framework was built for diagnosing cytomegalovirus status from the catalog of TCR beta chain sequences. V and J gene assignment, in a later analysis, came from comparing TCR nucleotide sequences with IMGT/GENE-DB human TR gene sequences. In a later analysis, CDR3 sequences and most-parsimonious VDJ recombination scenarios were assigned using the TCRdist pipeline. In a later analysis, each TCR beta chain was defined by its CDR3 amino acid sequence together with its V-gene family, and reads without a unique V-gene family were excluded. As a way to deal with suspected cross-contamination and a sequencing artifact, a later analysis dropped 500 to 700 nucleotide sequences that were highly shared and had low generation probability. For each public chain, a later analysis derived a clonal expansion index from normalized ranks of inferred template counts within each repertoire. A later analysis computed generation probabilities with a VDJ recombination model fitted to out-of-frame rearrangements, and checked the results against IGoR. Hypergeometric tests were used in a later analysis to score TCR-TCR, TCR-HLA and TCR-CMV co-occurrence, with a repertoire-size bias correction applied to the TCR pairs. In a later analysis, false discovery rates were estimated by permuting HLA or CMV assignments 20 times. A later analysis grouped co-occurring TCRs with DBSCAN, adding TCRdist sequence similarity when clustering within HLA-allele-positive subsets. For co-occurrence clustering, repertoires with fewer than 30,000 or more than 120,000 public chains were excluded, along with a handful of repertoires with anomalous nucleotide sharing. TCRdb limited this immuneACCESS table to in-frame rearrangements with V and J called. A share of clones is missing; checked studies link under half to unresolved V genes, and the rest is unexplained. V and J calls and clone size are copied from that table; D and trimming were computed from the DNA. Present in this sample are approximately 73,000 clones, approximately 79% of which were seen just once. The leading ten clones occupy roughly a fifth of the sample.

The cohort consisted of 600 or so healthy bone marrow donors. At the time of sampling, all cohort members were nominally healthy, though unrecorded immune exposures were likely present. The donor tested CMV seropositive, placing the donor among the roughly 300 seropositive members of the cohort. A peripheral blood sample was collected from each donor, and TCR beta sequencing was performed on peripheral blood mononuclear cells. The Qiagen DNeasy Blood Extraction Kit was used to extract genomic DNA from the blood cell samples. Sequenced material: PBMCs. The chain is made from TRBV27 and TRBJ2-7, and 9 junction bases match TRBD2. The source of this sequence is a woman aged 40-49 years in good health and CMV-seropositive. The bases read TGTGCCAGCAGTTTTAGCGGGAGTCCCCACGAGCAGTACTTC. This translates into CASSFSGSPHEQYF.